The 19 T cell receptor beta chains listed next were all sequenced from one sample in a study of blood T cell repertoires in COVID-19. Method: immunoSEQ multiplex PCR; TCRdb's copy keeps in-frame clones and lacks some. The sample includes under 140,000 clones, 75% to 80% of them seen just once. Material for sequencing was peripheral blood. These receptors were collected from a woman at least 80 years old with active or convalescent COVID-19.

In this sample, this clone turned up once. The chain couples TRBV4-3 to TRBJ1-2, with 7 bases identical to TRBD1. The J segment lost 8 bases and the V segment lost 3 bases, leaving 12 bases of the junction unmatched. The CDR3 sequence is 15 residues long. Germline CDR1 reads LGHNA; CDR2 reads YSLEER. The DNA of the CDR3 is TGCGCCAGCAGCCACCACTACGAGACAGGGAAAGGCTACACCTTC. This sequence encodes CASSHHYETGKGYTF.

The chain has TRBV2 and TRBJ2-3; 7 bases agree with TRBD2. The CDR3 length is 15 residues. Germline CDR1 and CDR2: SNHLY and FYNNEI. Trimming cost V 5 bases and J 4 bases; bases outside gene matches: 9. The CDR3 region is CASSLSGGRPDTQYF. In DNA form, the CDR3 reads TGTGCCAGCAGTCTGTCGGGAGGTCGGCCAGATACGCAGTATTTT. Complete variable domain (other parts from reference TRBV2 and TRBJ2-3): EPEVTQTPSHQVTQMGQEVILRCVPISNHLYFYWYRQILGQKVEFLVSFYNNEISEKSEIFDDQFSVERPDGSNFTLKIRSTKLEDSAMYFCASSLSGGRPDTQYFGPGTRLTVL.

This chain links TRBV11-3 with TRBJ2-1, with TRBD1 as a possible D gene (5 bases). Trimming took off 5 bases at V and 4 bases at J, with 12 bases between the two ends. Germline CDR1 SGHNT, CDR2 YENEEA. There are 14 residues in the CDR3. The CDR3 DNA sequence: TGTGCCAGCAGCCCTGAAGGGGATTACAATGAGCAGTTCTTC. This translates into CASSPEGDYNEQFF.

This clone was counted only a few times. J is TRBJ2-3 and V is TRBV19; D not resolved. Germline V gene lookup returns CDR1 LNHDA and CDR2 SQIVND (reference sequence). This CDR3 has 13 amino acids. V lost 6 bases and J lost 2, with 9 bases in between. The CDR3 DNA reads TGTGCCAGTAGCCCCAGGTTCACAGATACGCAGTATTTT. It translates to CASSPRFTDTQYF.

The chain has TRBV6-1 and TRBJ1-2; D not certain. The CDR3 has 12 residues. V lost 3 bases to trimming and J lost 5 bases, with 7 bases between them. Germline V gives CDR1 MNHNS, CDR2 SASEGT. This CDR3 is CASSDPMYGYTF. The DNA for the CDR3 is TGTGCCAGCAGTGACCCAATGTATGGCTACACCTTC.

V usage is TRBV5-3 and J usage is TRBJ2-1, with a possible D match to TRBD1 (6 bases). TRBV5-3 is an open reading frame, and its role is uncertain. V gave up 4 bases and J gave up 4 bases, with 15 bases separating them. CDR3 length equals 15 residues. The CDR3 nucleotides read TGTGCCAGAAGCCCGAACAGGGTTCGGTACAATGAGCAGTTCTTC. This sequence encodes CARSPNRVRYNEQFF.

This clone was seen a few times. This rearrangement joins TRBV9 to TRBJ2-7, with unresolved D. The ends were cut back, 0 bases at V and 7 bases at J, with 11 bases in the middle. Germline V gene lookup returns CDR1 SGDLS and CDR2 YYNGEE. The CDR3 loop spans 13 amino acids. The DNA for the CDR3 is TGTGCCAGCAGCGTAGACTTGTCTGGTGAGCAGTACTTC. As protein: CASSVDLSGEQYF.

This clone occurred once. This chain links TRBV2 with TRBJ2-7; 7 nucleotides agree with TRBD2. CDR3 length equals 15 residues. The germline V gene encodes CDR1 SNHLY and CDR2 FYNNEI. V trimming: 4 bases; J trimming: 3 bases; junction bases outside the gene matches: 9. This CDR3 is CASSVPSGILYEQYF. The CDR3 nucleotides are TGTGCCAGCAGTGTGCCTAGCGGAATCCTCTACGAGCAGTACTTC.

This sequence joins TRBV5-4 and TRBJ2-1, with D maybe TRBD2 (6 bases). The CDR3 has 15 amino acids. The ends were cut back, 5 bases at V and 0 bases at J, with 12 bases in the middle. The V gene's germline CDR1 is SGHNT and CDR2 YYREEE (reference sequence). The CDR3 here is CASSPSASSYNEQFF. CDR3 DNA: TGTGCCAGCAGTCCTAGCGCTAGCTCCTACAATGAGCAGTTCTTC.

V and J are TRBV5-1 and TRBJ2-7; 8 bases are shared with TRBD2. CDR1 is SGHRS and CDR2 is YFSETQ in the germline V gene. The CDR3 loop spans 15 amino acids. V lost 2 bases and J lost 3; bases outside the gene matches: 7. This CDR3 is CASSFSTSEYYEQYF. CDR3 DNA sequence: TGCGCCAGCAGCTTCTCGACTAGCGAATACTACGAGCAGTACTTC.

The chain recombines TRBV27 with TRBJ2-2; 10 nucleotides match TRBD2. The ends lost 1 base at V and 1 base at J; junction bases unmatched: 0. This CDR3 has 16 residues. Germline lookup yields CDR1 MNHEY and CDR2 SMNVEV (reference sequence). DNA of the CDR3: TGTGCCAGCAGTTTATTAGCGGGAGGGAACACCGGGGAGCTGTTTTTT. This translates into CASSLLAGGNTGELFF.

The rearrangement links TRBV2 to TRBJ2-3; D is ambiguous. CDR1 and CDR2 (germline): SNHLY, FYNNEI. This CDR3 has 12 residues. V lost 10 bases to trimming and J lost 0 bases, with 8 bases between them. The CDR3 spells CATSTSTDTQYF. The CDR3 nucleotides read TGTGCCACTTCGACTAGCACAGATACGCAGTATTTT.

In its sample, this clone was seen a few times. The V call is TRBV6-5, the J call TRBJ1-1, with 7 bases identical to TRBD1. The junction had 10 bases not matched to a gene; V was cut back by 11 bases and J by 4 bases. Looked up from germline, CDR1 is MNHEY and CDR2 is SVGAGI. The CDR3 covers 13 residues. CDR3 DNA sequence: TGTGCCGGGAAACTGACAGGGCGCACTGAAGCTTTCTTT. Residues: CAGKLTGRTEAFF.

This clone was detected only once. The chain joins TRBV7-2 to TRBJ2-1; tentative D call: TRBD2 (5 bases). Deletions cut 1 base from V and 4 bases from J, with 11 bases between. This CDR3 has 15 residues. The V gene's germline CDR1 is SGHTA and CDR2 FQGNSA. CDR3 amino acids: CASSLVGRAYNEQFF. In DNA, the CDR3 is TGTGCCAGCAGCTTAGTAGGGCGGGCTTACAATGAGCAGTTCTTC.

A single count supports this clone. J is TRBJ1-1 and V is TRBV4-3; D ambiguous. Looked up from germline, CDR1 is LGHNA and CDR2 is YSLEER. V was shortened by 4 bases and J by 1 base, with 7 bases between the two germline ends. This CDR3 region has 13 residues. In DNA form, the CDR3 reads TGCGCCAGCAGCCCCCGAGGGAACACTGAAGCTTTCTTT. Translating gives CASSPRGNTEAFF.

The V and J genes are TRBV19 and TRBJ1-6; TRBD1 is a possible D gene (6 bases). Trimming pared 4 bases from V and 9 bases from J, leaving 7 bases between. The CDR3 length is 12 residues. Germline V CDR1 and CDR2: LNHDA, SQIVND (reference sequence). The CDR3 nucleotides read TGTGCCAGTAGTAACAGGGTTTCACCCCTCCACTTT. As protein: CASSNRVSPLHF.

This clone was counted ten times or more. V usage is TRBV19 and J usage is TRBJ2-7, with TRBD2 identical over 9 bases. This CDR3 is built from 13 residues. With 5 bases clipped from V and 3 bases from J, the junction kept 2 bases outside the gene matches. From germline, CDR1 is LNHDA and CDR2 SQIVND (reference sequence). The CDR3 DNA sequence: TGTGCCAGTAGTCCTAGCGGGAACTACGAGCAGTACTTC. Translated: CASSPSGNYEQYF. The full variable domain, rest sourced from reference TRBV19 and TRBJ2-7, is DGGITQSPKYLFRKEGQNVTLSCEQNLNHDAMYWYRQDPGQGLRLIYYSQIVNDFQKGDIAEGYSVSREKKESFPLTVTSAQKNPTAFYLCASSPSGNYEQYFGPGTRLTVT.

V and J are TRBV5-1 and TRBJ1-3; tentative D call: TRBD1 (6 bases). Per germline, CDR1 SGHRS and CDR2 YFSETQ. Trimming cost V 2 bases and J 3 bases, with 9 bases left between them. This CDR3 has 14 residues. The CDR3 reads CASSLTGFGNTIYF. CDR3 nucleotides: TGCGCCAGCAGCTTAACAGGGTTTGGAAACACCATATATTTT. The full variable domain, in which reference TRBV5-1 and TRBJ1-3 provide the parts outside the CDR3, is KAGVTQTPRYLIKTRGQQVTLSCSPISGHRSVSWYQQTPGQGLQFLFEYFSETQRNKGNFPGRFSGRQFSNSRSEMNVSTLELGDSALYLCASSLTGFGNTIYFGEGSWLTVV.

The chain employs TRBV2 and TRBJ2-1, with TRBD2 as a possible D gene (6 bases). This CDR3 is 12 amino acids long. Germline CDR1 and CDR2: SNHLY and FYNNEI. V lost 2 bases and J 14 bases, leaving 13 bases between the germline ends. Here the CDR3 reads CASSERRAKKFF. The CDR3 bases are TGTGCCAGCAGTGAACGGAGGGCAAAGAAGTTCTTC.